These 14 T cell receptor beta chains were sequenced from one sample in a study of blood T cell repertoires in COVID-19. Using immunoSEQ multiplex PCR, the repertoire was profiled, and TCRdb retains in-frame clones only, with some absent. The table records hundreds of thousands of clones, approximately 87% of them present only once. The specimen sequenced was peripheral blood. Receptors were obtained from a woman in her 70s with active or convalescent COVID-19.

CDR3 amino acids: CASSPPGQGGSGELFF. CDR3 bases: TGTGCCAGCTCACCGCCGGGACAGGGCGGCTCCGGGGAGCTGTTTTTT. The gene calls are TRBV18 and TRBJ2-2, with TRBD1 matching 9 bases. CDR1 is KGHSH, CDR2 LQKENI, per germline. This CDR3 is built from 16 residues. Losses at the gene ends were 3 bases for V and 6 bases for J; bases not matched to a gene: 8.

This clone appeared once. The chain is built from TRBV5-4 and TRBJ2-5; 9 nucleotides align to TRBD1. This CDR3 spans 14 amino acids. The V gene end was trimmed by 4 bases and the J gene end by 4 bases; junction bases not matched to a gene: 5. Germline V gene lookup returns CDR1 SGHNT and CDR2 YYREEE (reference sequence). CDR3 DNA sequence: TGTGCCAGCAGCCTCGACAGGGGGGCAGAGACCCAGTACTTC. Protein sequence: CASSLDRGAETQYF.

The genes are TRBV19 and TRBJ2-2, with 12 positions matching TRBD1. After removal of 5 bases from V and 3 bases from J, the junction contained 16 bases not matched to a gene. Germline lookup yields CDR1 LNHDA and CDR2 SQIVND (reference sequence). The CDR3 is made up of 20 amino acids. CDR3 loop: CASSSRGPGQGARDTGELFF. The CDR3 DNA reads as TGTGCCAGTAGTTCCCGTGGACCGGGACAGGGGGCGCGAGACACCGGGGAGCTGTTTTTT.

A single count supports this clone. The chain is built from TRBV7-9 and TRBJ2-7, with TRBD1 matching 8 bases. Per germline, CDR1 SEHNR and CDR2 FQNEAQ (reference sequence). The CDR3 loop spans 13 amino acids. V lost 4 bases, J lost 6 bases, and 5 bases stayed unmatched. CDR3 coding DNA: TGTGCCAGCAGCTACGGGACAGGCCCCGAGCAGTACTTC. Its protein product is CASSYGTGPEQYF.

The sample holds a few counts of this clone. The chain recombines TRBV19 with TRBJ1-1, with 7 bases lining up with TRBD1. V lost 9 bases and J lost 1; bases outside the gene matches: 5. The CDR3 length is 13 residues. From germline, CDR1 is LNHDA and CDR2 SQIVND (reference sequence). The CDR3 DNA reads TGTGCCAGCCGGGACAGATCGAACACTGAAGCTTTCTTT. This codes for CASRDRSNTEAFF.

CDR3 sequence reads: CASSVGPEAFF. The CDR3 DNA sequence: TGTGCCAGCAGTGTGGGGCCTGAAGCTTTCTTT. The chain couples TRBV2 to TRBJ1-1, with D possibly matching TRBD1 (5 bases). CDR1 is SNHLY and CDR2 is FYNNEI in the germline V gene. There are 11 residues in the CDR3. Trimming stripped 4 bases from V and 6 bases from J, with 6 bases between.

This chain connects TRBV7-2 to TRBJ2-5, with 9 bases that match TRBD1. The CDR3 loop spans 13 amino acids. Germline V gene data show CDR1 as SGHTA and CDR2 as FQGNSA. V lost 10 bases to trimming and J lost 5 bases; unmatched junction nucleotides: 8. In nucleotides, the CDR3 is TGTGCCAACCAGAGGGGGACAGGGGAGACCCAGTACTTC. This sequence encodes CANQRGTGETQYF.

The V and J genes are TRBV5-8 and TRBJ1-2; D is perhaps TRBD1 (6 bases). Germline CDR1 reads SGHTS; CDR2 reads YDEGEE. V dropped 2 bases and J dropped 4 bases, with 9 bases sitting between them. This CDR3 spans 13 amino acids. The CDR3 bases are TGTGCCAGCAGCTTCACAGGGCTCTATGGCTACACCTTC. This codes for CASSFTGLYGYTF.

This clone was observed once. V gene TRBV10-3 combines with J gene TRBJ2-3, with a tentative D call TRBD2 (5 bases). The CDR3 runs 16 residues. V was clipped by 3 bases and J by 7 bases, with 20 bases between them. Germline V CDR1 and CDR2: ENHRY, SYGVKD. Written as DNA, the CDR3 is TGTGCCATCAGTGACCTCCTTGGGGAGTTGTACAATACGCAGTATTTT. Translating gives CAISDLLGELYNTQYF.

The chain employs TRBV7-3 and TRBJ2-1, with 9 nucleotides matching TRBD1. The CDR3 consists of 16 residues. Germline values: CDR1 SGHTA, CDR2 FQGTGA. The V segment lost 0 bases and the J segment 4 bases; nucleotides outside the gene matches: 4. The CDR3: CASSLTRTGDYNEQFF. The CDR3 DNA follows: TGTGCCAGCAGCTTAACAAGGACAGGGGATTACAATGAGCAGTTCTTC.

The chain links TRBV9 to TRBJ2-5; maybe TRBD1 (5 bases). Germline V CDR1 and CDR2: SGDLS, YYNGEE. Trimming stripped 0 bases from V and 0 bases from J, with 9 bases between. The CDR3 is 15 residues long. As DNA, the CDR3 is TGTGCCAGCAGCGTAGAGGCAGGGTACCAAGAGACCCAGTACTTC. Protein sequence: CASSVEAGYQETQYF.

The V and J genes are TRBV3-1 (or the pseudogene TRBV3-2) and TRBJ1-3; D unclear. Trimming shortened V by 5 bases and J by 4 bases, and 9 bases separated the two germline ends. Germline values: CDR1 LGHDT, CDR2 YNNKEL (reference sequence). This CDR3 is built from 13 residues. The CDR3 sequence is CASSSNLGNTIYF. In DNA form, the CDR3 reads TGTGCCAGCAGCTCGAACTTGGGAAACACCATATATTTT.

This clone was seen a single time. The genes are TRBV29-1 and TRBJ2-5; 11 positions agree with TRBD2. Germline V gene sequence: CDR1 SQVTM, CDR2 ANQGSEA. This CDR3 is 13 amino acids long. J gave up 5 bases and V 7 bases, and 6 bases lay outside the gene matches. The CDR3 spells CSALAGGPETQYF. CDR3 coding DNA: TGCAGCGCTTTAGCGGGGGGGCCGGAGACCCAGTACTTC.

This clone is a singleton in its sample. V and J are TRBV12-3 or TRBV12-4 and TRBJ2-1, with 9 bases matching TRBD2. The CDR3 is 13 amino acids. With V trimmed by 5 bases and J by 7 bases, 3 bases remained unmatched. The CDR3 coding sequence is TGTGCCAGCAGTCTCCTAGCGGGAAATGAGCAGTTCTTC. It translates to CASSLLAGNEQFF.